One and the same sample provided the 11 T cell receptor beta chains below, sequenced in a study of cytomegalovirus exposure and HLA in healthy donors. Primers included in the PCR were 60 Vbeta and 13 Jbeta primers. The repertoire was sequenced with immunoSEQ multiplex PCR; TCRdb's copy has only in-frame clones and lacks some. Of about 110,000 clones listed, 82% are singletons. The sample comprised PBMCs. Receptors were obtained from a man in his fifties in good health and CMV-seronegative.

The CDR3 region has the DNA TGTGCCAGTAGTCTCCTTACTAGCAATGAGCAGTTCTTC. Residues: CASSLLTSNEQFF. V is TRBV19 and J is TRBJ2-1, with a tentative D call TRBD2 (5 bases). This CDR3 contains 13 residues. The germline V and J ends were trimmed by 5 bases and 6 bases, with 11 bases remaining between them. Germline V gene sequence: CDR1 LNHDA, CDR2 SQIVND (reference sequence).

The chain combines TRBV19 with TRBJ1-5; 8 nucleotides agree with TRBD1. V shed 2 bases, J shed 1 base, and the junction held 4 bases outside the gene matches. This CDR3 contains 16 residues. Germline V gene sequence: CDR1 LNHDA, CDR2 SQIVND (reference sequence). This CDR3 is CASSIRDRQSNQPQHF. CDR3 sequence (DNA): TGTGCCAGTAGTATAAGGGACAGGCAAAGCAATCAGCCCCAGCATTTT.

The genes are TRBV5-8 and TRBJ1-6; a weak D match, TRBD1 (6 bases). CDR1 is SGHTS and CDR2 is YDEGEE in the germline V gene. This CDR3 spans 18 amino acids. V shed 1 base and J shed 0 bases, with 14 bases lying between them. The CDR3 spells CASSLLTGPFSYNSPLHF. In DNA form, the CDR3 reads TGTGCCAGCAGCTTGTTAACAGGGCCGTTCTCCTATAATTCACCCCTCCACTTT.

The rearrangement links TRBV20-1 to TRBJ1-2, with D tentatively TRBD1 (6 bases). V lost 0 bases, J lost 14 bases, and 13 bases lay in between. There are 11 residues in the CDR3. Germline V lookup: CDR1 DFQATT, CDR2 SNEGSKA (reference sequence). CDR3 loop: CSARDRQGPTF. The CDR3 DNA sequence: TGCAGTGCTAGAGATCGTCAGGGGCCGACCTTC.

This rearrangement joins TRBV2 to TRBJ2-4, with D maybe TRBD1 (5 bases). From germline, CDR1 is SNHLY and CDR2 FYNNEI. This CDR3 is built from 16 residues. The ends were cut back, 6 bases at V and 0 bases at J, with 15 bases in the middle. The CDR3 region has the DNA TGTGCCAGCAGAGGTACAGGACCACTAGCCAAAAACATTCAGTACTTC. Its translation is CASRGTGPLAKNIQYF.

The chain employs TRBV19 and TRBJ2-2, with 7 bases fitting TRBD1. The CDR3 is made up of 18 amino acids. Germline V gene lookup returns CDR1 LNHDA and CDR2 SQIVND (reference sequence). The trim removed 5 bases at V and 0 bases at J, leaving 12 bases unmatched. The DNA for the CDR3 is TGTGCCAGTAGTCGACTACCCACCGGGACAGCGAACACCGGGGAGCTGTTTTTT. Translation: CASSRLPTGTANTGELFF.

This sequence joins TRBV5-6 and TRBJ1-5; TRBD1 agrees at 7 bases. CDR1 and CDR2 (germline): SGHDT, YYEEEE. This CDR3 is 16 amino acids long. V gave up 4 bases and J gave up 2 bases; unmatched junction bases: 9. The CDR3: CASSPQGVVGNQPQHF. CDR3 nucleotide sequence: TGTGCCAGCAGCCCCCAGGGGGTGGTGGGCAATCAGCCCCAGCATTTT.

CDR3 region: CASSLEGAGGNGGELFF. CDR3 DNA: TGCGCCAGCAGCTTGGAAGGTGCGGGGGGGAACGGCGGGGAGCTGTTTTTT. This rearrangement joins TRBV5-1 to TRBJ2-2, with 9 bases identical to TRBD2. With V trimmed by 0 bases and J by 7 bases, 10 bases remained unmatched. The CDR3 loop spans 17 amino acids. Germline V CDR1 and CDR2: SGHRS, YFSETQ.

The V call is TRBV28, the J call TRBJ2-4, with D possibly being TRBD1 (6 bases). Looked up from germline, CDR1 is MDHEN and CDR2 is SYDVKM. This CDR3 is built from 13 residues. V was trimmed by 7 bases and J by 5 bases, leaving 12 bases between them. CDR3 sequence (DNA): TGTGCCAGCACCCAGGGGATTCAAAACATTCAGTACTTC. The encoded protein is CASTQGIQNIQYF.

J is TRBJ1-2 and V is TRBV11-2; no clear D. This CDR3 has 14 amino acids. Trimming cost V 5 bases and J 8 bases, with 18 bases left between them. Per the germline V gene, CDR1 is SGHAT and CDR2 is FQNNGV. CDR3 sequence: CASSLGRNWEGYTF. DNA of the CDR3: TGTGCCAGCAGCCTAGGGCGCAACTGGGAGGGCTACACCTTC.

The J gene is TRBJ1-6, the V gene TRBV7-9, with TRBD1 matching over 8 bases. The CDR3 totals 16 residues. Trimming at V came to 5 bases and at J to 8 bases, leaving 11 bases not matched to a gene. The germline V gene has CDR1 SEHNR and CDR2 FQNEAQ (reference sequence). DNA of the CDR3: TGTGCCAGCAGCGCCCCGCAACAGGGGGGGGATTCACCCCTCCACTTT. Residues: CASSAPQQGGDSPLHF.